The T cell receptor beta chain under discussion was sequenced for a study of blood T cell repertoires in COVID-19 (TCRdb year 2020). In the study overall: Collaborator samples came from the United States, Italy and Spain and covered acute and convalescent phases of COVID-19. The prospective study material was composed of cDNA or gDNA derived from T cells, B-cell-depleted T cells, or PBMCs. Deeply sampled blood TCRbeta repertoires from subjects exposed to, actively infected with, or recovered from COVID-19 were included in the dataset. A freely available public database, intended as a resource for researchers studying the immune response to SARS-CoV-2, is where the repertoires were released. Samples were obtained from the ongoing ImmuneRACE study (first 160 participants) and from roughly 1,300 subjects provided by 6 global collaborators. Sample metadata almost always included a de-identified subject ID, COVID-19 status, age in years and sex. HLA class I and class II types, where available, came from metadata supplied by the sample provider rather than from assay-based typing.

For this chain, trimming is 0 bases at the V end and 4 bases at the J end, and the number of junction bases without a gene match is 2. Including cysteine and phenylalanine, the CDR3 has 15 amino acids. The retained sequence is limited to the CDR3, 45 bases, with the frame set at the first base. CDR1 SGDLS and CDR2 YYNGEE were looked up in the germline V gene. On this clone itself: Its antigen specificity is not known. Base qualities are missing; no much larger clone stands one base away.

TCRbeta CDR3 regions were amplified from genomic DNA using the immunoSEQ Assay, a bias-controlled multiplex PCR. The original pipeline was this. The number of nucleated cells in each sample was estimated by amplification of reference gene primers within the assay. To quantify the absolute abundance of each unique TCRbeta CDR3 rearrangement, sequence reads were collapsed and filtered. For each sample, productive Simpson clonality was calculated as the square root of Simpson's diversity index over productive rearrangements. This is the immuneACCESS table as TCRdb keeps it, with only in-frame sequences that have V and J called. A part of the clones is gone; compared with another copy, unresolved V genes explain less than half, and the rest is unexplained. That table gives V, J and clone size, and the DNA gave D and trimming. The sample contains approximately 300,000 clones, 70% to 90% of them found a single time. The ten largest account for approximately 5% of the sample.

The research as a whole found: How much clinical and demographic metadata was included differed by source and by participant, and the metadata was provided uncurated.

Participants in the prospective study were enrolled through a virtual design, were aged roughly 18 to 100 years, and lived in approximately 25 United States geographic areas. To assign participants to cohorts, the prospective study relied on clinical history that participants themselves reported in a screening survey and a study questionnaire. For ImmuneRACE Cohort 3, a participant was defined as recovered based on two consecutive negative NP/OP PCR tests, clearance by a healthcare professional, or resolution of symptoms. Each participant in the prospective study had whole blood, serum and a nasopharyngeal or oropharyngeal swab collected by mobile phlebotomists. Additional blood draws and questionnaires over an approximately 2-month period could optionally be provided by prospective study participants. Before DNA extraction, prospective study blood samples were shipped either frozen or at room temperature.

Sequenced sample: PBMCs or T cells enriched from blood (not recorded which). This clonotype was obtained from a woman in her twenties or thirties who had recovered from COVID-19. The chain is encoded by TRBV9 joined to TRBJ1-4, with 8 bases in between that match TRBD1. The CDR3 is CASSVGTGYNEKLFF. The bases read TGTGCCAGCAGCGTAGGGACAGGGTATAATGAAAAACTGTTTTTT.